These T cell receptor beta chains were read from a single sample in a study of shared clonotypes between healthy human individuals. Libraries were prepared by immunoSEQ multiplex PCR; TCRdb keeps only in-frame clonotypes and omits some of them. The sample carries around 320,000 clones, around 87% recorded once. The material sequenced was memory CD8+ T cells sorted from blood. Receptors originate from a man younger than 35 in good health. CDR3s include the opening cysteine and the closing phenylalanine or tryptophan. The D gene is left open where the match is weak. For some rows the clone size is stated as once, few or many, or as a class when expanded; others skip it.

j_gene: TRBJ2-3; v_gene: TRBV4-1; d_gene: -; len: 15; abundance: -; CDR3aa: CASTERGRATDTQYF; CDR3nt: TGCGCCAGCACTGAAAGAGGCCGGGCCACAGATACGCAGTATTTT
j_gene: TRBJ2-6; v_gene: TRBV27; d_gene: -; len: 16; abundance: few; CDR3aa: CASSYTGTFGANVLTF; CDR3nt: TGTGCCAGCAGTTACACGGGGACATTCGGGGCCAACGTCCTGACTTTC
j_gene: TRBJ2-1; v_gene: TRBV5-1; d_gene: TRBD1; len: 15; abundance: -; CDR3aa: CASSWDRASYNEQFF; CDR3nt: TGCGCCAGCAGCTGGGACAGGGCCTCCTACAATGAGCAGTTCTTC
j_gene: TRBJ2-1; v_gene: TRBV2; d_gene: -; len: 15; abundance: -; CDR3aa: CASSSRWGAPDEQFF; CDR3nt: TGTGCCAGCAGCTCCAGGTGGGGGGCCCCGGATGAGCAGTTCTTC
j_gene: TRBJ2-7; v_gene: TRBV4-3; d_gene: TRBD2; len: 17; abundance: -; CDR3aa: CASSPQSRPSGSYEQYF; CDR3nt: TGCGCCAGCAGCCCTCAAAGCCGCCCTAGCGGGAGCTACGAGCAGTACTTC
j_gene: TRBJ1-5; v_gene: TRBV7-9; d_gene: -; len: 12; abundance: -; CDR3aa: CASSLGSQPQHF; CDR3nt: TGTGCCAGCAGCCTCGGAAGTCAGCCCCAGCATTTT
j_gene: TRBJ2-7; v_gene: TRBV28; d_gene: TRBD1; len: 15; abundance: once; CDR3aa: CASLGPGTGDNEQYF; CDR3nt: TGTGCCAGCCTGGGGCCGGGGACAGGGGACAACGAGCAGTACTTC
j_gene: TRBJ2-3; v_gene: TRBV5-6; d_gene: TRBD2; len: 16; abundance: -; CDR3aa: CASSLETSTFTDTQYF; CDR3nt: TGTGCCAGCAGCCTCGAGACTAGCACTTTCACAGATACGCAGTATTTT
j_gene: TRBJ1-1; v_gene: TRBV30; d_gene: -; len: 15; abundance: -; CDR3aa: CAWSQGLEMNTEAFF; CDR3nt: TGTGCCTGGAGTCAAGGCTTGGAGATGAACACTGAAGCTTTCTTT
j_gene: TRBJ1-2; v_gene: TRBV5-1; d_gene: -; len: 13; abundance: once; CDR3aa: CASSLGLKYGYTF; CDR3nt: TGCGCCAGCAGCCTCGGACTCAAATATGGCTACACCTTC
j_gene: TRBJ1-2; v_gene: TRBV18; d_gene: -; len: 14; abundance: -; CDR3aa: CASSPPAILDGANF; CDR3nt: TGTGCCAGCTCACCACCCGCGATTTTGGACGGTGCTAACTTC
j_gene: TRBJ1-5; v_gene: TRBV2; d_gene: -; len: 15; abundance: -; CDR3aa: CASSDAGLSNQPQHF; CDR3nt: TGTGCCAGCAGTGACGCAGGCCTTAGCAATCAGCCCCAGCATTTT
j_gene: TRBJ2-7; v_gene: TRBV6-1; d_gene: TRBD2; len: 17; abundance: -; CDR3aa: CASSGSMFGSGGGEQYF; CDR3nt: TGTGCCAGCAGTGGAAGCATGTTTGGTTCGGGGGGTGGGGAGCAGTACTTC
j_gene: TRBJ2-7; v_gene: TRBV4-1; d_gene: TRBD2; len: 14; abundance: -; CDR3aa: CASSQPGLAYEQYF; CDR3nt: TGCGCCAGCAGCCAACCGGGACTAGCCTACGAGCAGTACTTC
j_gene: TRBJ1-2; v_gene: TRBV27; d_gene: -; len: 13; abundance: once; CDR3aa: CASSFAGHYGYTF; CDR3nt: TGTGCCAGCAGTTTTGCAGGGCACTATGGCTACACCTTC
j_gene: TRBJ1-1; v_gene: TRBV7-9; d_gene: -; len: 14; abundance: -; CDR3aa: CASSLLTGMFEAFF; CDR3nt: TGTGCCAGCAGCTTATTAACAGGAATGTTCGAAGCTTTCTTT
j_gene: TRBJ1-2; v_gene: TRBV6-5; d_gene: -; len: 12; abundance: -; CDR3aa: CASGTGPMFYTF; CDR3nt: TGTGCCAGCGGTACAGGTCCTATGTTCTACACCTTC
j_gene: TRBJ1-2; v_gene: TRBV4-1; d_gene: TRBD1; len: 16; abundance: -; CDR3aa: CASSQDPGQGGYGYTF; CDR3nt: TGCGCCAGCAGCCAAGATCCGGGACAGGGAGGCTATGGCTACACCTTC
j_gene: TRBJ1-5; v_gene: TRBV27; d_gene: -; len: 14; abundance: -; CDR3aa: CASSPRKGEQPQHF; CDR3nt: TGTGCCAGCAGTCCGCGGAAGGGGGAGCAGCCCCAGCATTTT
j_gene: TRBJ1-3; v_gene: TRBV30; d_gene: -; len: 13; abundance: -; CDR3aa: CAWNPNSGNTIYF; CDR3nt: TGTGCCTGGAACCCTAACTCTGGAAACACCATATATTTT
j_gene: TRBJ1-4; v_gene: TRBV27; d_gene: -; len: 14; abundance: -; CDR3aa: CASSFGAYKEKLFF; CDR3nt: TGTGCCAGCAGTTTTGGGGCCTATAAGGAAAAACTGTTTTTT
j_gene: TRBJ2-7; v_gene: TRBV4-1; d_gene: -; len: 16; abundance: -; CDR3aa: CASSHHSADGNYEQYF; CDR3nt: TGCGCCAGCAGCCATCACTCGGCAGATGGAAACTACGAGCAGTACTTC
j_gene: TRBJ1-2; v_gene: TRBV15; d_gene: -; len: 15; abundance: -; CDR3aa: CATSSVTIGAGGYTF; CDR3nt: TGTGCCACCAGCAGCGTAACGATTGGTGCGGGCGGCTACACCTTC
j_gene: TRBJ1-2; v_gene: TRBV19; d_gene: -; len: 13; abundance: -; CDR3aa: CASSIYPSNGYTF; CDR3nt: TGTGCCAGTAGTATCTATCCAAGCAATGGCTACACCTTC
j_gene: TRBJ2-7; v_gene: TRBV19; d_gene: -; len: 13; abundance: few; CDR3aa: CASSPRAAYEQYF; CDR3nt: TGTGCCAGTAGCCCTAGGGCAGCCTACGAGCAGTACTTC
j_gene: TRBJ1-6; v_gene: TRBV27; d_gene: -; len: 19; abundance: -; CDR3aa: CASSREGLSLELDNSPLHF; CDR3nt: TGTGCCAGCAGTAGGGAGGGGCTCTCCTTGGAACTGGATAATTCACCCCTCCACTTT
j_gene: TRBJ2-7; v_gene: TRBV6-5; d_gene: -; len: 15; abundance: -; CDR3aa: CASSYLGGGPYEQYF; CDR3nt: TGTGCCAGCAGTTACTTGGGGGGTGGCCCCTACGAGCAGTACTTC
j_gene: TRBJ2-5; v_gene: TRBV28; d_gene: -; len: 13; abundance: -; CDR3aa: CAGKGAWGETQYF; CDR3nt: TGTGCTGGGAAAGGGGCCTGGGGGGAGACCCAGTACTTC
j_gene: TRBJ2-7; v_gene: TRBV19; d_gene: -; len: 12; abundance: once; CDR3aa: CASSMFPGEQYF; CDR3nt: TGTGCCAGTAGTATGTTCCCGGGCGAGCAGTACTTC
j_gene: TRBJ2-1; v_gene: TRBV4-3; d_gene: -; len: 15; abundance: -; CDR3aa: CASSQGGRPYNEQFF; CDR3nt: TGCGCCAGCAGCCAAGGTGGGCGGCCCTACAATGAGCAGTTCTTC
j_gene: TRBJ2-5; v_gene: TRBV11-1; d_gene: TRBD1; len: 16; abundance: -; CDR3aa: CASSLSGQGLRETQYF; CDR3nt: TGTGCCAGCAGCTTATCGGGACAGGGGTTAAGAGAGACCCAGTACTTC
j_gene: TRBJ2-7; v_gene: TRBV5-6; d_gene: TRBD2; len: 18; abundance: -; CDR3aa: CASSLSFLGEGLGDEQYF; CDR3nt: TGTGCCAGCAGCTTGTCGTTCTTGGGGGAGGGCCTCGGTGACGAGCAGTACTTC
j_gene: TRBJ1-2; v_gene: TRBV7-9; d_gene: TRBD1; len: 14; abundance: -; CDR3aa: CASSPRDSLYGYTF; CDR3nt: TGTGCCAGCAGCCCGAGGGACAGCCTCTATGGCTACACCTTC
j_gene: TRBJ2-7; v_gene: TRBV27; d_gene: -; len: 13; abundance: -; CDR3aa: CASGPRPSYEQYF; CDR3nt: TGTGCCAGCGGACCGCGGCCCTCCTACGAGCAGTACTTC
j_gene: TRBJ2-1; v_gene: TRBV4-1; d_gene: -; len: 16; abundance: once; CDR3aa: CASSQEGRKDYNEQFF; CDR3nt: TGCGCCAGCAGCCAAGAGGGCAGGAAAGATTACAATGAGCAGTTCTTC
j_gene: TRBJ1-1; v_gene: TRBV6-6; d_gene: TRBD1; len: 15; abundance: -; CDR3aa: CASTPQDRVDTEAFF; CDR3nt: TGTGCCAGCACCCCACAGGACAGGGTCGACACTGAAGCTTTCTTT
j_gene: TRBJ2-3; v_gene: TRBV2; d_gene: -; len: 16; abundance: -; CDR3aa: CASSDSLATSTDTQYF; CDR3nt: TGTGCCAGCAGTGACTCCCTAGCGACTAGCACAGATACGCAGTATTTT
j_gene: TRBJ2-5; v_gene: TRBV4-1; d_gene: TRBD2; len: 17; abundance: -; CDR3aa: CASSQDPASGSQETQYF; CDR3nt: TGCGCCAGCAGCCAAGATCCGGCTAGCGGTTCCCAAGAGACCCAGTACTTC
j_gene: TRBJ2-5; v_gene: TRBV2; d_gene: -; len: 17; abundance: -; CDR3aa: CASSPYRGHLFQETQYF; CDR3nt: TGTGCCAGCAGTCCATATCGGGGACACCTTTTCCAAGAGACCCAGTACTTC
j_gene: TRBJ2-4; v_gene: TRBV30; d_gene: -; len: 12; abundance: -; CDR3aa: CAWRGEYLIQYF; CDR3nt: TGTGCCTGGAGAGGCGAGTACCTCATTCAGTACTTC
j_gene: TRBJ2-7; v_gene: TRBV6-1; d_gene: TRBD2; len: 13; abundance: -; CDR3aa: CASSPRLANEQYF; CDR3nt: TGTGCCAGCAGTCCCCGACTAGCGAACGAGCAGTACTTC
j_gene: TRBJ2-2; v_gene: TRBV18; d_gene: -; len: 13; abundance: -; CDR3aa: CASSPEGTGELFF; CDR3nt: TGTGCCAGCTCACCAGAGGGGACCGGGGAGCTGTTTTTT
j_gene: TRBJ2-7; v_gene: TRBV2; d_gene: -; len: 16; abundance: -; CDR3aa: CASSPQVGGAVYEQYF; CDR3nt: TGTGCCAGCAGTCCCCAGGTCGGGGGCGCGGTCTACGAGCAGTACTTC
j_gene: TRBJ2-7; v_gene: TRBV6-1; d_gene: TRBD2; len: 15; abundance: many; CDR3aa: CASSEWRGGSYEQYF; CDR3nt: TGTGCCAGCAGTGAATGGCGGGGGGGCTCCTACGAGCAGTACTTC
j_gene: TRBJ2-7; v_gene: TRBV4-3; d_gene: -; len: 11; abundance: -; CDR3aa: CASSQGHEQYF; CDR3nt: TGCGCCAGCAGCCAAGGCCACGAGCAGTACTTC
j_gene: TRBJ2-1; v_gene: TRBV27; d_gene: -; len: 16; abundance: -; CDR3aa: CASSLRDGGGYNEQFF; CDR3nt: TGTGCCAGCAGTTTAAGGGATGGAGGTGGTTACAATGAGCAGTTCTTC
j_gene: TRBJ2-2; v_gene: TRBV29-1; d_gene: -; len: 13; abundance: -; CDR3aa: CSVVTLNTGELFF; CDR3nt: TGCAGCGTTGTAACCCTTAACACCGGGGAGCTGTTTTTT
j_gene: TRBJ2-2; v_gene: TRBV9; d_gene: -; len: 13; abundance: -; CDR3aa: CASGDANTGELFF; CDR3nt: TGTGCCAGCGGGGACGCGAACACCGGGGAGCTGTTTTTT
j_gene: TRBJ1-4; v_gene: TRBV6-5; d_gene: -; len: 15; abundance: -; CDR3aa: CASSPNGGLHEKLFF; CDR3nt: TGTGCCAGCAGTCCCAATGGGGGGCTCCATGAAAAACTGTTTTTT
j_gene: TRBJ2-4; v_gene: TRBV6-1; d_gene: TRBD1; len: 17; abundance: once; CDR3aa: CASSEGDRLFGKNIQYF; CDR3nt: TGTGCCAGCAGTGAAGGGGACAGGTTATTTGGCAAAAACATTCAGTACTTC
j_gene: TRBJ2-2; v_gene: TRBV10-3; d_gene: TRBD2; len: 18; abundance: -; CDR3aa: CAISESKLAGVETGELFF; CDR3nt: TGTGCCATCAGTGAGTCGAAGTTAGCGGGAGTGGAAACCGGGGAGCTGTTTTTT
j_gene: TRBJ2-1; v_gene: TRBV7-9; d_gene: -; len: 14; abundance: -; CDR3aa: CASSSRNSYNEQFF; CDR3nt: TGTGCCAGCAGCTCCCGCAACTCCTACAATGAGCAGTTCTTC